What follows is one T cell receptor beta chain and its context. These data come from a study of T cell changes during pregnancy in multiple sclerosis. The CDR3 extends over 13 amino acids. CDR1 is MGHDK, CDR2 SYGVNS, per germline. Between the trimmed V and J ends, which lost 4 bases and 5 bases, there was a span of 11 bases. Clones were read by immunoSEQ multiplex PCR, and TCRdb kept only the in-frame ones, dropping some. The sample carries about 50,000 clones, 85% to 95% recorded once. V gene TRBV25-1 combines with J gene TRBJ2-5; D may be TRBD1 (5 bases). The sample was CD4+ T cells from peripheral blood mononuclear cells, taken before pregnancy. The receptor's source is a female donor with multiple sclerosis, enrolled in a pregnancy study. Here the CDR3 DNA reads TGTGCCAGCAGTGTAGGGGCGAGGGAGACCCAGTACTTC. The encoded protein is CASSVGARETQYF.